This T cell receptor (beta chain) was identified during a study of spatial heterogeneity in lung cancer. CDR1 and CDR2 (germline): SQVTM, ANQGSEA. CDR3 length: 16 residues. Germline trimming cut 1 base from V and 5 bases from J; bases unmatched to any gene: 11. As for time point: sample taken at primary tumor resection. Unsorted whole RNA samples from tumor, nontumor lung or frozen PBMC were sequenced. Each CDR3 protein gets one entry after TCRdb re-called the 5' RACE reads with MiXCR. The profile shows under 40,000 distinct CDR3 sequences, around 5.8% of them singletons. Sample: PBMCs, taken at surgery. This receptor was obtained from a male donor with early-stage non-small cell lung cancer. The V and J genes are TRBV29-1 and TRBJ1-2, with TRBD1 matching over 9 bases. CDR3 DNA sequence: TGCAGCGTTGAAGTCCTATTCTGGGACAGGGAGTATGGCTACACCTTC. Translation: CSVEVLFWDREYGYTF.